Listed below are T cell receptor beta chains from one sample, sequenced in a study of blood T cell repertoires in COVID-19. Sequenced by immunoSEQ multiplex PCR; TCRdb stores in-frame clones only, minus some. This table has roughly 100,000 clones, almost 85% appearing once. The sample comprised peripheral blood. These receptors originate from a middle-aged man with active or convalescent COVID-19. Both conserved end residues are trimmed from each CDR3. Fields, in order: J gene, V gene, CDR3 length, CDR3 protein.

J: TRBJ1-2; V: TRBV6-5; length: 13; CDR3: ASSYSPGSLSGYT
J: TRBJ2-5; V: TRBV2; length: 10; CDR3: ASKELQETQY
J: TRBJ2-7; V: TRBV7-2; length: 9; CDR3: ASSTGIEQY
J: TRBJ1-5; V: TRBV18; length: 12; CDR3: ASSPGRGSQPQH
J: TRBJ1-6; V: TRBV5-1; length: 17; CDR3: ASSFVLDTGGSYNSPLH
J: TRBJ2-1; V: TRBV10-3; length: 10; CDR3: AISGTGNEQF
J: TRBJ1-1; V: TRBV29-1; length: 11; CDR3: GAHRGQGTEAF
J: TRBJ2-3; V: TRBV11-3; length: 14; CDR3: ASSWTSGGWSDTQY
J: TRBJ1-2; V: TRBV19; length: 11; CDR3: ASSKSGFYGYT
J: TRBJ2-3; V: TRBV7-9; length: 12; CDR3: ASSLTGSTDTQY
J: TRBJ1-1; V: TRBV7-9; length: 14; CDR3: ASSPRTGGVGTEAF
J: TRBJ1-2; V: TRBV5-1; length: 13; CDR3: ASSSGDRDGPGYT
J: TRBJ1-1; V: TRBV10-3; length: 13; CDR3: ALRREGARSTEAF
J: TRBJ1-6; V: TRBV6-5; length: 12; CDR3: ASRTTGEGSPLH
J: TRBJ1-1; V: TRBV12-3/TRBV12-4; length: 10; CDR3: ASLQGNTEAF
J: TRBJ2-7; V: TRBV7-2; length: 13; CDR3: ASSLVGTGAGEQY
J: TRBJ1-1; V: TRBV21-1; length: 14; CDR3: ASSKSLGGGNTEAF
J: TRBJ1-3; V: TRBV25-1; length: 11; CDR3: ASRFSSGNTIY
J: TRBJ2-1; V: TRBV9; length: 15; CDR3: ASSVEGGEARPNEQF
J: TRBJ1-5; V: TRBV7-9; length: 12; CDR3: ASSYSNSNQPQH
J: TRBJ2-3; V: TRBV3-1/TRBV3-2; length: 12; CDR3: ASSQVSGGGTQY
J: TRBJ2-7; V: TRBV29-1; length: 11; CDR3: SVGRGETYEQY
J: TRBJ1-5; V: TRBV19; length: 13; CDR3: ASRPDSNSNQPQH
J: TRBJ1-3; V: TRBV6-5; length: 11; CDR3: ASSQGSGNTIY
J: TRBJ2-5; V: TRBV25-1; length: 14; CDR3: ASKGADRGPQETQY
J: TRBJ1-1; V: TRBV19; length: 13; CDR3: ASHQGPIMNTEAF
J: TRBJ1-2; V: TRBV19; length: 9; CDR3: ASVGRDGYT
J: TRBJ1-5; V: TRBV3-1/TRBV3-2; length: 13; CDR3: ASSQAWGANQPQH
J: TRBJ2-5; V: TRBV7-3; length: 14; CDR3: ASSLGLAGGQETQY
J: TRBJ1-6; V: TRBV30; length: 14; CDR3: AWSGPGGSYNSPLH
J: TRBJ2-1; V: TRBV29-1; length: 13; CDR3: SVEPGRTSYNEQF
J: TRBJ1-2; V: TRBV10-3; length: 12; CDR3: AIGDRTGNYGYT
J: TRBJ2-5; V: TRBV6-2/TRBV6-3; length: 14; CDR3: ASSSGTSAIQETQY
J: TRBJ1-2; V: TRBV28; length: 14; CDR3: ASSLGGGGPNYGYT
J: TRBJ1-2; V: TRBV2; length: 13; CDR3: ASSSTGTGPYGYT
J: TRBJ2-5; V: TRBV9; length: 12; CDR3: ASSVYDSQETQY
J: TRBJ2-3; V: TRBV24-1; length: 13; CDR3: ATSDTGTGEDTQY
J: TRBJ1-1; V: TRBV7-8; length: 14; CDR3: ASSSKTQGLNTEAF
J: TRBJ2-2; V: TRBV11-2; length: 13; CDR3: ASSSSGGNTGELF
J: TRBJ2-5; V: TRBV5-1; length: 14; CDR3: ASSLQGQGAAETQY
J: TRBJ1-3; V: TRBV12-3/TRBV12-4; length: 10; CDR3: ASILSGNTIY